Listed below are T cell receptor beta chains from one sample, sequenced in a study of T-cell memory formation after mild COVID-19. MiXCR, applied by TCRdb to the 5' RACE reads, yields one record per CDR3 protein. Among 150,000 or so distinct CDR3 sequences listed, around a tenth were seen once. Material: PBMCs or a T cell subset sorted from them (not recorded which). Receptors originate from a man in his late teens or twenties who had mild COVID-19 (a few samples of this study predate the infection). Cell type and time point are not known. CDR3s include the opening cysteine and the closing phenylalanine or tryptophan. The D gene is left open where the match is weak. A clone size is listed for some rows: how often the clone was seen (once, few, many), or a class if it is expanded.

D gene | clone size | J gene | V gene | CDR3 protein | CDR3 DNA
. | few | TRBJ2-3 | TRBV5-1 | CASSLGLIQTTDTQYF | TGCGCCAGCAGCTTGGGCCTAATCCAAACCACAGATACGCAGTATTTT
TRBD2 | . | TRBJ2-5 | TRBV4-3 | CASSQGGGAKAGVTQYF | TGCGCCAGCAGCCAAGGAGGAGGGGCTAAAGCGGGGGTGACCCAGTACTTC
. | many | TRBJ1-1 | TRBV7-2 | CASSVNRHTEAFF | TGTGCCAGCAGCGTAAACCGGCACACTGAAGCTTTCTTT
. | once | TRBJ1-4 | TRBV4-1 | CASSQDFQTINEKLFF | TGCGCCAGCAGCCAAGATTTTCAGACCATTAATGAAAAACTGTTTTTT
. | . | TRBJ1-3 | TRBV27 | CASSLFRSEGNTIYF | TGTGCCAGCAGTTTATTCCGGTCCGAGGGAAACACCATATATTTT
. | few | TRBJ1-3 | TRBV5-1 | CASSLAPRADSGNTIYF | TGCGCCAGCAGCTTGGCTCCCCGGGCCGACTCTGGAAACACCATATATTTT
. | many | TRBJ2-3 | TRBV2 | CASNDRYSTDTQYF | TGTGCCAGCAACGACAGGTATAGCACAGATACGCAGTATTTT
. | few | TRBJ2-1 | TRBV4-3 | CASSQESRAEQFF | TGCGCCAGCAGCCAAGAAAGTCGGGCTGAGCAGTTCTTC
. | few | TRBJ2-5 | TRBV15 | CATSLMRETQYF | TGTGCCACCAGCCTTATGAGGGAGACCCAGTACTTC
TRBD1 | many | TRBJ2-5 | TRBV10-3 | CATRRKGAQEETQYF | TGTGCCACCCGGCGAAAGGGGGCTCAGGAGGAGACCCAGTACTTC
TRBD2 | many | TRBJ2-2 | TRBV5-1 | CASMASGNTGELFF | TGCGCCAGCATGGCTAGCGGTAACACCGGGGAGCTGTTTTTT
. | many | TRBJ2-1 | TRBV7-2 | CASSLRQYNEQFF | TGTGCCAGCAGCTTACGACAGTACAATGAGCAGTTCTTC
TRBD1 | . | TRBJ2-2 | TRBV20-1 | CSARDARQGPTGELFF | TGCAGTGCTAGAGATGCGAGACAGGGGCCCACCGGGGAGCTGTTTTTT
TRBD2 | few | TRBJ2-5 | TRBV7-6 | CASSSRLAGYQETQYF | TGTGCCAGCAGCTCCCGACTAGCGGGGTACCAAGAGACCCAGTACTTC
. | few | TRBJ1-1 | TRBV5-6 | CASSLMGVNTEAFF | TGTGCCAGCAGCTTAATGGGGGTGAACACTGAAGCTTTCTTT
. | few | TRBJ1-1 | TRBV30 | CAWSANLVTEAFF | TGTGCCTGGAGTGCAAACCTCGTAACTGAAGCTTTCTTT
TRBD1 | many | TRBJ2-1 | TRBV5-1 | CASSQIPGGSYNEQFF | TGCGCCAGCAGCCAGATTCCAGGGGGCTCCTACAATGAGCAGTTCTTC
TRBD1 | few | TRBJ1-5 | TRBV4-1 | CASSPTGQGYQPQHF | TGCGCCAGCAGCCCGACGGGACAGGGGTATCAGCCCCAGCATTTT